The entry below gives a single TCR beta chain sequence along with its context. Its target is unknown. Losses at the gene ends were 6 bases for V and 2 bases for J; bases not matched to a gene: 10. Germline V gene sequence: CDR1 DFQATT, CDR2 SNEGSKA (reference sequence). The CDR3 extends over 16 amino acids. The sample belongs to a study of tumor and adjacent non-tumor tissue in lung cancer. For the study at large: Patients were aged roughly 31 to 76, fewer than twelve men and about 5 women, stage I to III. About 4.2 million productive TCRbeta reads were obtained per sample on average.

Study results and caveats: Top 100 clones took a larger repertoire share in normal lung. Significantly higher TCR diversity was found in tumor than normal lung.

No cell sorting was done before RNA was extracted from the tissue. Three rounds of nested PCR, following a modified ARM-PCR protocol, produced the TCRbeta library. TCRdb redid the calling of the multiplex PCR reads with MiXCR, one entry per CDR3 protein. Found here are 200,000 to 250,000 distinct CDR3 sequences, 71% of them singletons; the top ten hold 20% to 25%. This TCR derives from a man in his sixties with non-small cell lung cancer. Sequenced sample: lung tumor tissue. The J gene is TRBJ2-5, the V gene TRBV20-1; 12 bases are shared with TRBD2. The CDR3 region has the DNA TGCAGTGCGGAGGGGGCTAGCGGGGGGGGACAAGAGACCCAGTACTTC. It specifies CSAEGASGGGQETQYF.